This T cell receptor beta chain was identified in a study of OX40 agonist ivuxolimab in advanced cancers. In the study overall: Ivuxolimab, an agonistic anti-OX40 (CD134) antibody, was given to patients. Study-wide findings and caveats: More expanded clones were found, on average, in CD8+ than in CD4+ T cells.

Comment on this clone: The antigen is not known.

The table came from immunoSEQ multiplex PCR; TCRdb's copy has only in-frame clones and leaves some out. The repertoire holds 35,000 to 50,000 clones, with roughly 86% as singletons. Germline V CDR1 and CDR2: MGHRA, YSYEKL. The CDR3 has 16 residues. V was trimmed by 2 bases and J by 0 bases, leaving 12 bases between them. Blood sampling was done at baseline, cycle 4 day 1, and cycle 7 day 1. V usage is TRBV4-1 and J usage is TRBJ2-3, with D tentatively TRBD1 or TRBD2 (5 bases each). The sequence derives from an adult with an advanced solid tumor such as melanoma, head and neck, liver or kidney cancer. Sequenced material: CD4+ or CD8+ T cells sorted from blood, taken in a trial of the OX40 agonist ivuxolimab. CDR3 coding DNA: TGCGCCAGCAGCCAATGGGACGGTGGGAGCACAGATACGCAGTATTTT. Translation gives CASSQWDGGSTDTQYF.